These 19 T cell receptor beta chains were sequenced from one sample in a study of OX40 agonist ivuxolimab in advanced cancers. Generated by immunoSEQ multiplex PCR, the TCRdb table keeps only in-frame clones and is missing some. The sample holds more than 25,000 clones, over 75% seen once. Specimen: CD4+ or CD8+ T cells sorted from blood, collected in a trial of the OX40 agonist ivuxolimab. Receptors originate from an adult with an advanced solid tumor such as melanoma, head and neck, liver or kidney cancer.

V is TRBV10-3 and J is TRBJ2-7; 10 nucleotides align to TRBD2. J lost 0 bases, V lost 2 bases, and 10 bases had no gene match. This CDR3 has 18 amino acids. Germline V CDR1 and CDR2: ENHRY, SYGVKD. CDR3 in DNA: TGTGCCATCAGTGAGAGAGACAGGCCTAGCGGGAGCTCCTACGAGCAGTACTTC. Its protein product is CAISERDRPSGSSYEQYF.

The rearrangement uses TRBV7-9 and TRBJ2-2; TRBD2 matches 10 bases. This CDR3 contains 19 residues. Trimming cost V 1 base and J 0 bases; bases outside gene matches: 8. Germline CDR1 SEHNR, CDR2 FQNEAQ (reference sequence). The CDR3 loop is CASSLEGLAGETNTGELFF. For the CDR3, the DNA is TGTGCCAGCAGCTTAGAGGGGCTAGCGGGAGAGACGAACACCGGGGAGCTGTTTTTT.

The V gene is TRBV28, the J gene TRBJ2-2; 9 bases line up with TRBD1. The CDR3 loop spans 17 amino acids. Per germline, CDR1 MDHEN and CDR2 SYDVKM. The J segment lost 7 bases and the V segment lost 5 bases, leaving 14 bases of the junction unmatched. CDR3 in amino acids: CASSLNLGTGLGGELFF. The CDR3 bases are TGTGCCAGCAGTCTCAACCTTGGGACAGGGCTCGGCGGGGAGCTGTTTTTT.

This chain uses TRBV4-1 with TRBJ2-7; 9 bases line up with TRBD2. The V gene end was trimmed by 3 bases and the J gene end by 4 bases; junction bases not matched to a gene: 7. This CDR3 contains 15 residues. Germline V gene sequence: CDR1 MGHRA, CDR2 YSYEKL. Here the CDR3 DNA reads TGCGCCAGCAGCCACGGGACTAGCTTTCCTTACGAGCAGTACTTC. Amino acid sequence: CASSHGTSFPYEQYF.

The rearrangement links TRBV5-3 to TRBJ2-5, with 7 bases that match TRBD1. TRBV5-3 is noted as an ORF with a role that remains uncertain. The CDR3 extends over 14 amino acids. J gave up 3 bases and V 1 base, and 3 bases lay outside the gene matches. The CDR3 region has the DNA TGTGCCAGAAGCTTGTTTCAGGGGGAAGAGACCCAGTACTTC. Protein sequence: CARSLFQGEETQYF.

The chain is built from TRBV5-1 and TRBJ2-2, with 8 bases identical to TRBD2. Germline CDR1 reads SGHRS; CDR2 reads YFSETQ. Losses at the gene ends were 0 bases for V and 6 bases for J; bases not matched to a gene: 13. The CDR3 consists of 18 residues. The CDR3 here is CASSLEFGTSSFPGELFF. Here the CDR3 DNA reads TGCGCCAGCAGCTTGGAATTTGGGACTAGTTCTTTCCCCGGGGAGCTGTTTTTT.

CDR3 in DNA: TGTGCCAGCAGCTTACGGGGGTACGAGCAGTACTTC. It specifies CASSLRGYEQYF. The gene calls are TRBV13 and TRBJ2-7; TRBD2 is a possible D gene (6 bases). The CDR3 runs to 12 residues. V lost 2 bases and J 4 bases, leaving 6 bases between the germline ends. CDR1 and CDR2 from the germline V gene are PRHDT and FYEKMQ (reference sequence).

The chain recombines TRBV7-2 with TRBJ2-1; D uncertain. In germline, CDR1 is SGHTA, CDR2 FQGNSA. V lost 5 bases and J lost 0, with 11 bases in between. CDR3 length equals 15 residues. The DNA of the CDR3 is TGTGCCAGCAGCCCACGGCAACGCTCCTACAATGAGCAGTTCTTC. Protein sequence: CASSPRQRSYNEQFF. The full variable domain, rest sourced from reference TRBV7-2 and TRBJ2-1, is GAGVSQSPSNKVTEKGKDVELRCDPISGHTALYWYRQSLGQGLEFLIYFQGNSAPDKSGLPSDRFSAERTGGSVSTLTIQRTQQEDSAVYLCASSPRQRSYNEQFFGPGTRLTVL.

Written as DNA, the CDR3 is TGTGCCAGCAGCCAAGGGGGACAGGGGACCTCCTACGAGCAGTACTTC. Translation gives CASSQGGQGTSYEQYF. This chain joins TRBV14 and TRBJ2-7; 10 bases fit TRBD1. In germline, CDR1 is SGHDN, CDR2 FVKESK. The CDR3 contains 16 residues. Trimming cost V 1 base and J 0 bases; bases outside gene matches: 3.

This chain links TRBV6-5 with TRBJ1-2, with 8 positions matching TRBD1. The CDR3 sequence is 13 residues long. V lost 5 bases and J lost 3; bases outside the gene matches: 2. Germline loops: CDR1 MNHEY, CDR2 SVGAGI. CDR3 DNA: TGTGCCAGCAGTGAGACAGGGGACTATGGCTACACCTTC. Its protein product is CASSETGDYGYTF.

This chain links TRBV7-8 with TRBJ1-5; the D gene is possibly TRBD1 (5 bases). From germline, CDR1 is SGHVS and CDR2 FQNEAQ. CDR3 length: 18 amino acids. V was trimmed by 6 bases and J by 2 bases, leaving 23 bases between them. Written as DNA, the CDR3 is TGTGCCAGCAGGCCCACCCCCGCAGGGCGACATGGCAATCAGCCCCAGCATTTT. Encoded protein: CASRPTPAGRHGNQPQHF.

The chain couples TRBV7-9 to TRBJ1-1; D gene uncertain. The CDR3 has 10 amino acids. V was shortened by 1 base and J by 11 bases, with 5 bases between the two germline ends. Germline V CDR1 and CDR2: SEHNR, FQNEAQ (reference sequence). The CDR3 nucleotides read TGTGCCAGCAGCTTAGGGGCTGCTTTCTTT. It specifies CASSLGAAFF.

The V call is TRBV4-2, the J call TRBJ2-5; D may be TRBD1 or TRBD2 (6 bases each). The CDR3 covers 16 residues. Per the germline V gene, CDR1 is LGHNA and CDR2 is YNFKEQ. The V end was cut by 1 base, the J end by 1 base, with 13 bases between. In nucleotides, the CDR3 is TGTGCCAGCAGCCAAGTAGGAGGGGGGACCCAAGAGACCCAGTACTTC. Translating it yields CASSQVGGGTQETQYF.

The rearrangement uses TRBV7-9 and TRBJ1-2, with a tentative D call TRBD1 (5 bases). CDR1 and CDR2 from the germline V gene are SEHNR and FQNEAQ (reference sequence). The length of the CDR3 is 12 residues. The V gene lost 7 bases and the J gene lost 6 bases, with 12 bases spanning the gap. The chain's CDR3 is CASNTGGDGYTF. Here the CDR3 DNA reads TGTGCCAGCAATACCGGGGGGGATGGCTACACCTTC.

This chain uses TRBV19 with TRBJ1-1, with TRBD1 as a possible D gene (5 bases). Deletions cut 2 bases from V and 4 bases from J, with 11 bases between. Germline V gene data show CDR1 as LNHDA and CDR2 as SQIVND (reference sequence). The CDR3 extends over 14 amino acids. Written as DNA, the CDR3 is TGTGCCAGTAGTATATTCTCCGGGGGCACTGAAGCTTTCTTT. It translates to CASSIFSGGTEAFF.

This sequence joins TRBV7-9 and TRBJ2-1; D unresolved. This CDR3 has 12 amino acids. Germline CDR1 is SEHNR and CDR2 is FQNEAQ (reference sequence). V was trimmed by 6 bases and J by 4 bases, leaving 7 bases between them. The CDR3 DNA reads TGTGCCAGCAGTCAAGAGTACAATGAGCAGTTCTTC. This codes for CASSQEYNEQFF.

The CDR3 spells CASSNGLAETYEQYF. CDR3 in DNA: TGTGCCAGTAGTAACGGACTAGCGGAAACCTACGAGCAGTACTTC. The gene calls are TRBV19 and TRBJ2-7, with TRBD2 matching 10 bases. V lost 4 bases and J lost 2; bases outside the gene matches: 5. Germline-derived CDR1 and CDR2 are LNHDA and SQIVND (reference sequence). The CDR3 is 15 amino acids.

The CDR3 here is CASSSGWSSYNEQFF. CDR3 DNA: TGTGCCAGCAGTTCCGGATGGAGCTCCTACAATGAGCAGTTCTTC. V and J are TRBV28 and TRBJ2-1; no reliable D call. Trimming stripped 4 bases from V and 0 bases from J, with 10 bases between. Germline V gene sequence: CDR1 MDHEN, CDR2 SYDVKM. The CDR3 consists of 15 residues.

The rearrangement joins TRBV5-4 to TRBJ2-3, with a tentative D call TRBD2 (5 bases). V lost 4 bases to trimming and J lost 7 bases, with 7 bases between them. CDR1 and CDR2 (germline): SGHNT, YYREEE (reference sequence). The CDR3 totals 11 residues. CDR3 loop: CASSRGYTQYF. The CDR3 coding sequence is TGTGCCAGCAGCCGGGGTTATACGCAGTATTTT.